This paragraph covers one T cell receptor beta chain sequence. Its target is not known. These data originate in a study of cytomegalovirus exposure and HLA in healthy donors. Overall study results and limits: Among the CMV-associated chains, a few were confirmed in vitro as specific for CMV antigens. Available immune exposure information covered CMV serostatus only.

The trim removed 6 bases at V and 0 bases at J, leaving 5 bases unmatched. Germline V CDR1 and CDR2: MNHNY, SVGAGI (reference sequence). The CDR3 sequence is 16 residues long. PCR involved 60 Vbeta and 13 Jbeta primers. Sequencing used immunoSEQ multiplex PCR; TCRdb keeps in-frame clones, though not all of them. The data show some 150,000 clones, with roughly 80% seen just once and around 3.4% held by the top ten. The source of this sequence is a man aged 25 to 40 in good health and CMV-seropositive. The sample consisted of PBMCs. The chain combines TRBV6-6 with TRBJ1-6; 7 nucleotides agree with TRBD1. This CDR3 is CASSDDRASYNSPLHF. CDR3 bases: TGTGCCAGCAGCGATGACAGGGCCTCCTATAATTCACCCCTCCACTTT.